Shown below are 17 T cell receptor beta chains from a single sample sequenced in a study of cytomegalovirus exposure and HLA in healthy donors. It was with 60 Vbeta and 13 Jbeta primers that the PCR ran. Sequenced by immunoSEQ multiplex PCR; TCRdb stores in-frame clones only, minus some. The sample has over 100,000 clones, roughly 70% seen once. Material: PBMCs. The receptors come from a middle-aged woman in good health and CMV-seropositive.

This clone was seen more than once but under ten times. V usage is TRBV7-8 and J usage is TRBJ2-7; TRBD1 is a possible D gene (6 bases). The V end lost 6 bases, the J end lost 0 bases, and 15 bases lay between the germline ends. The germline gives CDR1 SGHVS, CDR2 FQNEAQ. This CDR3 is 15 amino acids long. The DNA for the CDR3 is TGTGCCAGCAGTGGGCAGGGGCCGATCTCCTACGAGCAGTACTTC. This sequence encodes CASSGQGPISYEQYF.

The chain recombines TRBV6-7 with TRBJ2-2, with 9 bases fitting TRBD2. TRBV6-7 is an ORF for which the function is uncertain. The junction had 10 bases not matched to a gene; V was cut back by 5 bases and J by 3 bases. This CDR3 is built from 17 residues. This CDR3 is CASSEVRSGSDTGELFF. The CDR3 nucleotides read TGTGCCAGCAGTGAGGTTCGTAGCGGGAGCGACACCGGGGAGCTGTTTTTT.

This clone was seen once. The germline gene is not matched at one end of the junction; a read error may be the cause. The chain employs TRBV7-7 and TRBJ2-2; 12 bases are shared with TRBD2. CDR3 size: 16 residues. Germline V CDR1 and CDR2: SSHAT, FNYEAQ (reference sequence). The CDR3 DNA follows: TGTGCTAGCAGCCAGAATCCGGGACTAGCGGGCGGGGAGCTGTTTTTT. Translated, it gives CASSQNPGLAGGELFF.

V is TRBV4-3 and J is TRBJ1-5, with 11 bases aligning to TRBD1. CDR1 and CDR2 (germline): LGHNA, YSLEER. Unmatched junction bases numbered 4, after V lost 0 bases and J lost 6 bases. CDR3 length equals 16 residues. In nucleotides, the CDR3 is TGCGCCAGCAGCCAAGATGGGGGGACAGGGGGTCAGCCCCAGCATTTT. Its protein is CASSQDGGTGGQPQHF.

The chain combines TRBV5-4 with TRBJ2-5, with D maybe TRBD1 (5 bases). Between the trimmed V and J ends, which lost 2 bases and 4 bases, there was a span of 12 bases. Germline CDR1 is SGHNT and CDR2 is YYREEE (reference sequence). The CDR3 is made up of 14 amino acids. The CDR3 loop is CASSLTDRAETQYF. CDR3 sequence (DNA): TGTGCCAGCAGCTTAACAGACAGAGCAGAGACCCAGTACTTC.

For this clone: The same CDR3 is also encoded by other DNA sequences in this sample. V is TRBV7-2 and J is TRBJ2-7; 10 nucleotides match TRBD2. V was clipped by 4 bases and J by 0 bases; unmatched bases: 9. The CDR3 covers 17 residues. Germline CDR1 reads SGHTA; CDR2 reads FQGNSA. The DNA for the CDR3 is TGTGCCAGCAGCTGGAGAAGTGGGACTAGCGCCTCCTACGAGCAGTACTTC. It specifies CASSWRSGTSASYEQYF.

About this clone itself: This sample also contains other DNA sequences that code for the same CDR3. This rearrangement joins TRBV7-2 to TRBJ2-7; D perhaps matches TRBD1 (6 bases). Germline-derived CDR1 and CDR2 are SGHTA and FQGNSA. V lost 0 bases and J 5 bases, leaving 11 bases between the germline ends. The CDR3 covers 14 residues. CDR3: CASSLANRANEQYF. CDR3 nucleotides: TGTGCCAGCAGCTTAGCTAACAGGGCCAACGAGCAGTACTTC.

The chain joins TRBV28 to TRBJ1-1, with D possibly TRBD1 on 6 matching bases. The CDR3 has 13 amino acids. Germline-derived CDR1 and CDR2 are MDHEN and SYDVKM. V lost 11 bases, J lost 1 base, and 14 bases lay in between. CDR3 loop: CAARLGANTEAFF. CDR3 sequence (DNA): TGTGCCGCCCGCTTGGGGGCGAACACTGAAGCTTTCTTT.

The chain is built from TRBV9 and TRBJ2-5; no firm D call. The CDR3 runs to 11 residues. Germline-derived CDR1 and CDR2 are SGDLS and YYNGEE. Trimming pared 3 bases from V and 3 bases from J, leaving 3 bases between. CDR3 nucleotides: TGTGCCAGCAGCGCCGAAGAGACCCAGTACTTC. Amino acid sequence: CASSAEETQYF.

This clone was detected once. The V and J genes are TRBV30 and TRBJ1-5; D might be TRBD1 (6 bases). The V gene lost 0 bases and the J gene lost 14 bases, with 14 bases spanning the gap. The CDR3 extends over 12 amino acids. Germline V lookup: CDR1 GTSNPN, CDR2 SVGIG (reference sequence). This CDR3 reads CAWSVKGGQKHF. CDR3 bases: TGTGCCTGGAGTGTAAAGGGGGGGCAAAAGCATTTT.

This clone was seen just once. The rearrangement joins TRBV27 to TRBJ1-1, with D hard to call. Trimming removed 7 bases at V and 2 bases at J, with 11 bases between. This CDR3 is 13 amino acids long. Germline V CDR1 and CDR2: MNHEY, SMNVEV (reference sequence). CDR3: CASTPAGNTEAFF. DNA of the CDR3: TGTGCCAGCACCCCGGCGGGAAACACTGAAGCTTTCTTT.

As DNA, the CDR3 is TGTGCCAGTTCCGAGGGGGGGATCGGCGAAAAACTGTTTTTT. Its protein product is CASSEGGIGEKLFF. The chain is built from TRBV6-1 and TRBJ1-4; D perhaps matches TRBD1 (6 bases). Per germline, CDR1 MNHNS and CDR2 SASEGT. CDR3 length: 14 residues. The germline V and J ends were trimmed by 9 bases and 8 bases, with 19 bases remaining between them.

The V call is TRBV9, the J call TRBJ1-1; TRBD1 matches 7 bases. Per the germline V gene, CDR1 is SGDLS and CDR2 is YYNGEE. This CDR3 is built from 14 residues. J lost 4 bases, V lost 0 bases, and 3 bases had no gene match. CDR3 residues: CASSVDRGGTEAFF. The CDR3 DNA follows: TGTGCCAGCAGCGTAGACAGGGGTGGCACTGAAGCTTTCTTT.

The table lists this clone with a few counts. V gene TRBV2 combines with J gene TRBJ2-5; TRBD2 is a possible D gene (6 bases). Germline V gives CDR1 SNHLY, CDR2 FYNNEI. CDR3 length equals 12 residues. Trimming removed 8 bases from V and 7 bases from J, with 14 bases in between. The CDR3 is CASGTLEGTQYF. The CDR3 nucleotides read TGTGCCAGCGGGACCTTGGAGGGGACCCAGTACTTC.

This clone was seen a single time. The V and J genes are TRBV28 and TRBJ2-3; 7 nucleotides line up with TRBD2. Germline V gives CDR1 MDHEN, CDR2 SYDVKM. This CDR3 has 15 residues. J lost 0 bases, V lost 11 bases, and 11 bases had no gene match. The CDR3 reads CAGGSGTTSTDTQYF. CDR3 nucleotide sequence: TGTGCCGGTGGATCGGGGACTACTAGCACAGATACGCAGTATTTT. Combining the CDR3 with reference TRBV28 and TRBJ2-3 gives the whole variable domain DVKVTQSSRYLVKRTGEKVFLECVQDMDHENMFWYRQDPGLGLRLIYFSYDVKMKEKGDIPEGYSVSREKKERFSLILESASTNQTSMYLCAGGSGTTSTDTQYFGPGTRLTVL.

This chain uses TRBV28 with TRBJ1-2; D uncertain. The length of the CDR3 is 13 residues. Germline values: CDR1 MDHEN, CDR2 SYDVKM. Trimming stripped 5 bases from V and 8 bases from J, with 15 bases between. The CDR3 nucleotides read TGTGCCAGCAGTCCCCCAAGCCCTCCGGGCTACACCTTC. Translating it yields CASSPPSPPGYTF.

This clone came up a few times. V is TRBV6-1 and J is TRBJ1-3, with a possible D match to TRBD1 (6 bases). CDR3 size: 18 residues. Germline V gene data show CDR1 as MNHNS and CDR2 as SASEGT. Trimming removed 3 bases at V and 4 bases at J, with 22 bases between. Here the CDR3 DNA reads TGTGCCAGCAGTGATCCCACCACAGGGTACAGGCCCGGAAACACCATATATTTT. It translates to CASSDPTTGYRPGNTIYF.